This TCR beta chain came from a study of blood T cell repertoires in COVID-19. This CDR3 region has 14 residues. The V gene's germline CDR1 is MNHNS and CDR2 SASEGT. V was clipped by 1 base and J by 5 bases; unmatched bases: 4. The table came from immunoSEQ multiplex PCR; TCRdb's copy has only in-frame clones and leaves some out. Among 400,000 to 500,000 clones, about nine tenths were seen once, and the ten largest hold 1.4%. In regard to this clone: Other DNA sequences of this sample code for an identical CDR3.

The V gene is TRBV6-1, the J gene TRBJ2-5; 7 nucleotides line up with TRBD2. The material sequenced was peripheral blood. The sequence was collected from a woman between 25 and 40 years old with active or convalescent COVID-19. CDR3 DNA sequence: TGTGCCAGCAGTGAAGGGGGGGGACGGGAGACCCAGTACTTC. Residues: CASSEGGGRETQYF.